The clone carrying this TCR beta chain was detected a few times. The antigen is unknown. The same CDR3 is also encoded by other DNA sequences in this sample. The data stem from a study of beta chain features in type 1 diabetes. Study findings and constraints: A cDNA-based sequencing approach could over-represent cells with high TCR expression. With patients and controls alike, PCR might favor shorter templates to an equal degree.

Each of the CD4+ naive, central memory, regulatory and stem cell-like memory populations was sorted via CD45RO/CCR7/CD25/CD127/CD95/CD27. Of the isolated RNA, all was reverse transcribed, and so the sequenced material was expressed TCRB transcripts. Assay used: immunoSEQ multiplex PCR; TCRdb lists only in-frame clones, some missing. The profile shows almost 350,000 clones, less than 9.5% of them singletons. V gave up 2 bases and J gave up 1 base, with 5 bases separating them. The CDR3 consists of 13 residues. The germline V gene has CDR1 SGHAT and CDR2 FQNNGV. The sequenced sample was central memory CD4+ T cells from blood. The chain joins TRBV11-2 to TRBJ1-1; D is ambiguous. This receptor was identified in a woman between 18 and 29 years old in good health. The CDR3 region is CASSLLGNTEAFF. CDR3 bases: TGTGCCAGCAGCTTACTTGGGAACACTGAAGCTTTCTTT.